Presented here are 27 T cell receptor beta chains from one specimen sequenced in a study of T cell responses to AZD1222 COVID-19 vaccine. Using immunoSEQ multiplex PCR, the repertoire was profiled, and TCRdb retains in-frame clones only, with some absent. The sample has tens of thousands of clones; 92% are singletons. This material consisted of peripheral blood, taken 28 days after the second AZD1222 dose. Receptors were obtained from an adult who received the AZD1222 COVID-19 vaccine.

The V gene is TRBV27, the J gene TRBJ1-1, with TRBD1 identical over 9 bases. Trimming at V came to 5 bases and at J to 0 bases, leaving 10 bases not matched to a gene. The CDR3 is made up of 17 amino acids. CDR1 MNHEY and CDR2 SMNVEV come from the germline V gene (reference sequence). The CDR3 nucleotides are TGTGCCAGCAGTCCCTACCGACAGGGGGGTATGAACACTGAAGCTTTCTTT. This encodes CASSPYRQGGMNTEAFF.

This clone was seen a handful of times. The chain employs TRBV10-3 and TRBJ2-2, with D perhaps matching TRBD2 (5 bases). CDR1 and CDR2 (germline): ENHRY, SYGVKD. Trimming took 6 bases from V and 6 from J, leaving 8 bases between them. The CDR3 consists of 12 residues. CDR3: CAIRGVAGELFF. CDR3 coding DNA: TGTGCCATCAGGGGAGTGGCCGGGGAGCTGTTTTTT.

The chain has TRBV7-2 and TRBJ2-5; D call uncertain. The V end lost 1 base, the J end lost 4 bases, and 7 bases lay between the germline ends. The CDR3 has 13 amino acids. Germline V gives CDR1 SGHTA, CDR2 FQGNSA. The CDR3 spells CASSLVDGETQYF. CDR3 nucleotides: TGTGCCAGCAGCTTAGTGGATGGAGAGACCCAGTACTTC. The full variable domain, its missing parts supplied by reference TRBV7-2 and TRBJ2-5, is GAGVSQSPSNKVTEKGKDVELRCDPISGHTALYWYRQSLGQGLEFLIYFQGNSAPDKSGLPSDRFSAERTGGSVSTLTIQRTQQEDSAVYLCASSLVDGETQYFGPGTRLLVL.

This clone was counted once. CDR3: CASSAEQGNTEAFF. Written as DNA, the CDR3 is TGCGCCAGCAGCGCGGAACAGGGGAACACTGAAGCTTTCTTT. The V call is TRBV5-1, the J call TRBJ1-1, with D possibly matching TRBD1 (6 bases). Germline CDR1 SGHRS, CDR2 YFSETQ. The V end was cut by 4 bases, the J end by 1 base, with 11 bases between. There are 14 residues in the CDR3.

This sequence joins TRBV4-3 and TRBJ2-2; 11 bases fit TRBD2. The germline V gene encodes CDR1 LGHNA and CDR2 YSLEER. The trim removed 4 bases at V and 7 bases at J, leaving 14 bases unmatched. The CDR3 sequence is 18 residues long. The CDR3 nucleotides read TGCGCCAGCAGCCCCTCCGGGCTAGCGGGAGGAAAGGGCGGGGAGCTGTTTTTT. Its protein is CASSPSGLAGGKGGELFF.

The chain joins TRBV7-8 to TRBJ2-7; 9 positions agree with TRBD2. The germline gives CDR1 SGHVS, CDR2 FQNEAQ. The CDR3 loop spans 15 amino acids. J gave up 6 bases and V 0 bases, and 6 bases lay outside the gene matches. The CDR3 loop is CASSLAGAGGSEQYF. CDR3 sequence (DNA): TGTGCCAGCAGCTTAGCGGGAGCGGGAGGTTCCGAGCAGTACTTC. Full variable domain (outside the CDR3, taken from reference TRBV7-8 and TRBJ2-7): GAGVSQSPRYKVAKRGQDVALRCDPISGHVSLFWYQQALGQGPEFLTYFQNEAQLDKSGLPSDRFFAERPEGSVSTLKIQRTQQEDSAVYLCASSLAGAGGSEQYFGPGTRLTVT.

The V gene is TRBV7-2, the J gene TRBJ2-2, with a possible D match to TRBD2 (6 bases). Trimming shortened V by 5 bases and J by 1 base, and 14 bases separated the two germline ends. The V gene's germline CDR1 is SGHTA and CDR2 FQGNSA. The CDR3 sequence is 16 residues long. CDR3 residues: CASSPGDGRNTGELFF. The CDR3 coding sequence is TGTGCCAGCAGCCCGGGGGACGGGCGGAACACCGGGGAGCTGTTTTTT.

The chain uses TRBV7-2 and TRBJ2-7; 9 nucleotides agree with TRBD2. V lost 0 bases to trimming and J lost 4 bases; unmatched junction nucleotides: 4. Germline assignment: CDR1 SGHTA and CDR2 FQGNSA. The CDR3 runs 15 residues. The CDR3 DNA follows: TGTGCCAGCAGCTTAGCGGTAGCGGGAGCTTACGAGCAGTACTTC. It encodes CASSLAVAGAYEQYF.

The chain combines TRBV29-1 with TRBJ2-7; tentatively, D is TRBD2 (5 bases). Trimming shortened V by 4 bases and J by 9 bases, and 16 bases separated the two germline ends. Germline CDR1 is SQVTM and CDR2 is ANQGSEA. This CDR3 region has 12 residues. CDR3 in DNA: TGCAGCGTTGTGGCTAGCAGTGAGGTGCAGTACTTC. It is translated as CSVVASSEVQYF.

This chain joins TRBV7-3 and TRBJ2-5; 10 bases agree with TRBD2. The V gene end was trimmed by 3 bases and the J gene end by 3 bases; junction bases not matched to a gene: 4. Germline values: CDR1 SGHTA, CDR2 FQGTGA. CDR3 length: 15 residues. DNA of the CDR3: TGTGCCAGCAGCTTGGGAGCGGGAGGGGAAGAGACCCAGTACTTC. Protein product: CASSLGAGGEETQYF. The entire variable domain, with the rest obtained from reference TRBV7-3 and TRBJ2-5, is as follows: GAGVSQTPSNKVTEKGKYVELRCDPISGHTALYWYRQSLGQGPEFLIYFQGTGAADDSGLPNDRFFAVRPEGSVSTLKIQRTERGDSAVYLCASSLGAGGEETQYFGPGTRLLVL.

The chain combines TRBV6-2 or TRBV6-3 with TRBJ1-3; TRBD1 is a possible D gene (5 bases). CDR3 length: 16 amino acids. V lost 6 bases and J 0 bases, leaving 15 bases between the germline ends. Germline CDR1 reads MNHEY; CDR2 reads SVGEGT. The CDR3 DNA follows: TGTGCCAGCAGCTCTTGGACCGGGACCTCTGGAAACACCATATATTTT. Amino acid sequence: CASSSWTGTSGNTIYF.

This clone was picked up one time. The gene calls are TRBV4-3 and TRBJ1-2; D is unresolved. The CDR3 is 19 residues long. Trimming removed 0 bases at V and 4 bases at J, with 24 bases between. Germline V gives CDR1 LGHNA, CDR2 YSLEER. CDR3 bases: TGCGCCAGCAGCCAAGATCCTGGCCAGGCGGCCCATCAAATCTATGGCTACACCTTC. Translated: CASSQDPGQAAHQIYGYTF.

CDR3 amino acids: CASSSPRGLGAFF. The CDR3 DNA reads TGTGCCAGCAGTTCTCCGAGGGGGTTGGGAGCTTTCTTT. V is TRBV12-3 or TRBV12-4 and J is TRBJ1-1; perhaps TRBD1 as D (6 bases). The CDR3 runs to 13 residues. V was clipped by 4 bases and J by 10 bases, with 16 bases between them.

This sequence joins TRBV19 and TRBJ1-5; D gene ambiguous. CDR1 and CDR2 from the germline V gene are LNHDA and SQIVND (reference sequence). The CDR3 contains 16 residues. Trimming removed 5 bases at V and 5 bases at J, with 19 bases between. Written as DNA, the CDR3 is TGTGCCAGTAGTCCTATCGGGGTGGAGGGCTATCAGCCCCAGCATTTT. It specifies CASSPIGVEGYQPQHF.

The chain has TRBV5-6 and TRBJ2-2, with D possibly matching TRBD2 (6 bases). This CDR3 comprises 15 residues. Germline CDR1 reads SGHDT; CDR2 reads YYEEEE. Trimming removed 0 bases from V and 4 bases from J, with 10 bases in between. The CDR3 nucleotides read TGTGCCAGCAGCTTGGTGGGGAGGTTCACCGGGGAGCTGTTTTTT. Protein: CASSLVGRFTGELFF.

This CDR3 is CASSLWPAGSGNEKLFF. In nucleotides, the CDR3 is TGTGCCAGCAGCTTATGGCCAGCCGGTTCGGGTAATGAAAAACTGTTTTTT. V and J are TRBV7-2 and TRBJ1-4, with D uncertain. Trimming took off 2 bases at V and 4 bases at J, with 17 bases between the two ends. Germline V gives CDR1 SGHTA, CDR2 FQGNSA. The CDR3 spans 17 residues.

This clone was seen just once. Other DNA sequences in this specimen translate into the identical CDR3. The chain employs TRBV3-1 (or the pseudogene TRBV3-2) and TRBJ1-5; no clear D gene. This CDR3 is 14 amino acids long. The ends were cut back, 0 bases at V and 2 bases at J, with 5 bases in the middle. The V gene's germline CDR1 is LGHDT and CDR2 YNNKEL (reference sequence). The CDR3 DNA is TGTGCCAGCAGCCAAGATGGTGGCAATCAGCCCCAGCATTTT. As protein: CASSQDGGNQPQHF.

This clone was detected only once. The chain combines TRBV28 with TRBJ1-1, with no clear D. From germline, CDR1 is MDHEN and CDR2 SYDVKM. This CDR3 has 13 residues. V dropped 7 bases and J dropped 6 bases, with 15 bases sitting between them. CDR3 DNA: TGTGCCAGCACTGGGAAAGGGCGGCCTGAAGCTTTCTTT. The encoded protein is CASTGKGRPEAFF.

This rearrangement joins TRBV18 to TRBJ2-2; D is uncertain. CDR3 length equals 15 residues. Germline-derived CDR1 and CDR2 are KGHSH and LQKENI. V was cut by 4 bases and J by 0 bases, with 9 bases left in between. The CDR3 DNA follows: TGTGCCAGCTCACAGGGTCCGGCGAACACCGGGGAGCTGTTTTTT. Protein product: CASSQGPANTGELFF.

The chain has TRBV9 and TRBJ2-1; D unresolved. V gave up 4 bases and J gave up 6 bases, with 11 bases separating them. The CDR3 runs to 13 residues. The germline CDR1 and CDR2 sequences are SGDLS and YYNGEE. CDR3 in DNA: TGTGCCAGCAGCCCAACGCGAGGCAATGAGCAGTTCTTC. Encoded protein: CASSPTRGNEQFF.

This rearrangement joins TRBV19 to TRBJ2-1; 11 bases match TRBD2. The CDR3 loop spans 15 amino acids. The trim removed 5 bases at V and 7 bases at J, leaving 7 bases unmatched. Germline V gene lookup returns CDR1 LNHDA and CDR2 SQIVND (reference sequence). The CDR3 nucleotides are TGTGCCAGTAGTCCGCGGCTAGCGGGAGGAAATGAGCAGTTCTTC. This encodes CASSPRLAGGNEQFF.

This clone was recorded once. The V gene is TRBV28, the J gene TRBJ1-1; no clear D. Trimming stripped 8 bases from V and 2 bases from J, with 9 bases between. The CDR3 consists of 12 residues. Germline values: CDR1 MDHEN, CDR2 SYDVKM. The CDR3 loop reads CASDRANTEAFF. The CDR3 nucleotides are TGTGCCAGCGACCGGGCTAACACTGAAGCTTTCTTT.

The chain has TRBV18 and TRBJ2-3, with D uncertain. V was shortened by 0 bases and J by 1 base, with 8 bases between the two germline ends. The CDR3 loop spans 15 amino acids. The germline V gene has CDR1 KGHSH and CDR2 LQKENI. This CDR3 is CASSPPGFGTDTQYF. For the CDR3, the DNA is TGTGCCAGCTCACCACCCGGGTTTGGCACAGATACGCAGTATTTT.

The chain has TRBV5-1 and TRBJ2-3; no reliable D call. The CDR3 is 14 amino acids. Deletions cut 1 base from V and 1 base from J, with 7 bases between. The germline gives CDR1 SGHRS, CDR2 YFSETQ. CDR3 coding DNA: TGCGCCAGCAGCTTGATTAGGGGCACAGATACGCAGTATTTT. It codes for CASSLIRGTDTQYF.

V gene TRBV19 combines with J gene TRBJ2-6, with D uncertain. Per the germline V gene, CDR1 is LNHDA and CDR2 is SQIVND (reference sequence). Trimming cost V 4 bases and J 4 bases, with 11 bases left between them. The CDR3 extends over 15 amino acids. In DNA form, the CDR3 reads TGTGCCAGTAGTAGTGGTGCCTACGGGGCCAACGTCCTGACTTTC. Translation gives CASSSGAYGANVLTF.

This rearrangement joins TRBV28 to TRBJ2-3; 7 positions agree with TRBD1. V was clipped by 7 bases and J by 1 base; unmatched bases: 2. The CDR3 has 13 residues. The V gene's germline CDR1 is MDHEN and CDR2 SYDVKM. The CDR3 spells CASITGGTDTQYF. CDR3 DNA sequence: TGTGCCAGCATAACAGGGGGCACAGATACGCAGTATTTT.

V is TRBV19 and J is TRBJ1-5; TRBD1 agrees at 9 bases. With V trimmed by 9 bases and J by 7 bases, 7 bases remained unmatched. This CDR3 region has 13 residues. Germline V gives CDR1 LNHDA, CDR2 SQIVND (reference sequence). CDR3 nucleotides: TGTGCCAGCGGACAGGGGTTTGGACAGCCCCAGCATTTT. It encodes CASGQGFGQPQHF. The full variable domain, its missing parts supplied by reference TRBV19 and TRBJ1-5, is DGGITQSPKYLFRKEGQNVTLSCEQNLNHDAMYWYRQDPGQGLRLIYYSQIVNDFQKGDIAEGYSVSREKKESFPLTVTSAQKNPTAFYLCASGQGFGQPQHFGDGTRLSIL.